These 25 T cell receptor beta chains share one sample of origin, sequenced in a study of cytomegalovirus exposure and HLA in healthy donors (dated by TCRdb to about 2017). Receptor libraries were prepared by the immunoSEQ multiplex PCR assay. A mixture of 60 forward primers for TCR Vbeta segments and 13 reverse primers for TCR Jbeta segments was used in the multiplex PCR. TCRdb stores this immuneACCESS table with in-frame sequences only. Part of the clones is absent; in the studies checked, under half of the shortfall reflects unresolved V genes, and no reason is known for the rest. For this sample the table gives about 110,000 clones, of which around 77% were detected only once. Around 5.8% of the sample goes to the ten largest clones. The sequenced material came from PBMCs. The receptors come from a woman aged 30 to 39 in good health and CMV-seropositive.

This chain links TRBV29-1 with TRBJ2-1, with 8 bases fitting TRBD2. The J segment lost 8 bases and the V segment lost 7 bases, leaving 13 bases of the junction unmatched. The germline CDR1 and CDR2 sequences are SQVTM and ANQGSEA. This CDR3 region has 14 residues. Here the CDR3 DNA reads TGCAGCGGGAAAGCGGGAGACTATATCGATGAGCAGTTCTTC. It specifies CSGKAGDYIDEQFF.

V usage is TRBV18 and J usage is TRBJ2-7; no reliable D call. Germline CDR1 is KGHSH and CDR2 is LQKENI. The germline V and J ends were trimmed by 2 bases and 2 bases, with 13 bases remaining between them. CDR3 length: 15 amino acids. The DNA of the CDR3 is TGTGCCAGCTCACCAAGTTCAGGTGCCACCTACGAGCAGTACTTC. Translating it yields CASSPSSGATYEQYF. The whole variable domain, filled in from reference TRBV18 and TRBJ2-7, reads NAGVMQNPRHLVRRRGQEARLRCSPMKGHSHVYWYRQLPEEGLKFMVYLQKENIIDESGMPKERFSAEFPKEGPSILRIQQVVRGDSAAYFCASSPSSGATYEQYFGPGTRLTVT.

The V gene is TRBV19, the J gene TRBJ2-3; TRBD1 might be the D (5 bases). The CDR3 totals 15 residues. V shed 6 bases and J shed 3 bases, with 16 bases lying between them. Germline CDR1 and CDR2: LNHDA and SQIVND (reference sequence). The CDR3 bases are TGTGCCAGTAGGACAGACCAACGGGCAACAGATACGCAGTATTTT. Protein: CASRTDQRATDTQYF.

The chain couples TRBV6-1 to TRBJ2-7, with D maybe TRBD1 (5 bases). The CDR3 runs 16 residues. Germline V gene sequence: CDR1 MNHNS, CDR2 SASEGT. Trimming took 4 bases from V and 2 from J, leaving 18 bases between them. CDR3 DNA: TGTGCCAGCAGTGTAAATGGGGCGCGGCCGACCTACGAGCAGTACTTC. This codes for CASSVNGARPTYEQYF.

This chain connects TRBV5-4 to TRBJ1-4; D remains unclear. Germline assignment: CDR1 SGHNT and CDR2 YYREEE (reference sequence). This CDR3 spans 15 amino acids. Trimming took off 4 bases at V and 7 bases at J, with 17 bases between the two ends. The DNA for the CDR3 is TGTGCCAGCAGCCTGGGCCCGGTGGGAGCTGAAAAACTGTTTTTT. Amino acids: CASSLGPVGAEKLFF.

The rearrangement uses TRBV11-3 and TRBJ1-2; 7 nucleotides agree with TRBD1. Trimming at V came to 0 bases and at J to 8 bases, leaving 3 bases not matched to a gene. This CDR3 contains 13 residues. Germline V gene sequence: CDR1 SGHNT, CDR2 YENEEA. CDR3 nucleotides: TGTGCCAGCAGCTTAGAGGTCAGGGGGGGCTACACCTTC. Amino acids: CASSLEVRGGYTF.

Comment on this clone: One end of the junction does not line up with germline, which may come from a read error. This chain links TRBV19 with TRBJ1-1; D gene ambiguous. Germline CDR1 LNHDA, CDR2 SQIVND (reference sequence). The CDR3 totals 11 residues. CDR3: CASSLSYSTLF. For the CDR3, the DNA is TGTGCCAGTAGTCTTTCTTATTCCACTTTATTT. The full variable domain, rest sourced from reference TRBV19 and TRBJ1-1, is DGGITQSPKYLFRKEGQNVTLSCEQNLNHDAMYWYRQDPGQGLRLIYYSQIVNDFQKGDIAEGYSVSREKKESFPLTVTSAQKNPTAFYLCASSLSYSTLFGQGTRLTVV.

The chain joins TRBV6-1 to TRBJ1-1; D not certain. Per the germline V gene, CDR1 is MNHNS and CDR2 is SASEGT. Trimming removed 6 bases at V and 0 bases at J, with 11 bases between. The CDR3 is 14 amino acids. The chain's CDR3 is CASRELVMNTEAFF. The CDR3 DNA is TGTGCCAGCAGGGAGCTGGTGATGAACACTGAAGCTTTCTTT.

The V and J genes are TRBV19 and TRBJ2-1, with TRBD2 as a possible D gene (7 bases). The germline gives CDR1 LNHDA, CDR2 SQIVND (reference sequence). Trimming cost V 11 bases and J 4 bases, with 18 bases left between them. The length of the CDR3 is 14 residues. CDR3 nucleotide sequence: TGTGCCGCCGTGGGGGGGGCGGGTTACAATGAGCAGTTCTTC. Its translation: CAAVGGAGYNEQFF.

The chain combines TRBV11-3 with TRBJ1-2; 9 bases match TRBD1. The CDR3 sequence is 13 residues long. After removal of 5 bases from V and 4 bases from J, the junction contained 2 bases not matched to a gene. The germline V gene has CDR1 SGHNT and CDR2 YENEEA. As DNA, the CDR3 is TGTGCCAGCAGCGGGACAGGGAGCTATGGCTACACCTTC. This encodes CASSGTGSYGYTF.

The chain links TRBV6-1 to TRBJ1-2, with D possibly being TRBD1 (6 bases). Trimming took off 2 bases at V and 4 bases at J, with 14 bases between the two ends. The CDR3 runs to 15 residues. CDR1 is MNHNS, CDR2 SASEGT, per germline. CDR3 bases: TGTGCCAGCAGTGAAAGGACAGTTTTGCGCTATGGCTACACCTTC. It codes for CASSERTVLRYGYTF.

The rearrangement uses TRBV19 and TRBJ2-7; 10 bases line up with TRBD2. In germline, CDR1 is LNHDA, CDR2 SQIVND (reference sequence). V lost 10 bases to trimming and J lost 2 bases; unmatched junction nucleotides: 11. There are 15 residues in the CDR3. CDR3 residues: CATTTTSGVAYEQYF. In DNA, the CDR3 is TGTGCCACCACCACTACTAGCGGGGTGGCCTACGAGCAGTACTTC.

V gene TRBV5-1 combines with J gene TRBJ2-5; 7 bases are a match to TRBD1. The trim removed 0 bases at V and 2 bases at J, leaving 1 base unmatched. This CDR3 contains 14 residues. Germline V lookup: CDR1 SGHRS, CDR2 YFSETQ. The CDR3 spells CASSLAGQQETQYF. CDR3 nucleotides: TGCGCCAGCAGCTTGGCGGGACAGCAAGAGACCCAGTACTTC.

The chain recombines TRBV30 with TRBJ1-4, with D perhaps TRBD1 (5 bases). CDR3 length: 14 amino acids. Per germline, CDR1 GTSNPN and CDR2 SVGIG (reference sequence). V shed 4 bases and J shed 7 bases, with 16 bases lying between them. CDR3: CAWTPGFDGEKLFF. The CDR3 DNA sequence: TGTGCCTGGACCCCAGGGTTTGACGGTGAAAAACTGTTTTTT.

Only a few counts were recorded for this clone. The chain uses TRBV5-5 and TRBJ1-6, with 8 bases that match TRBD1. Germline trimming cut 5 bases from V and 7 bases from J; bases unmatched to any gene: 5. CDR3 length: 14 residues. CDR1 and CDR2 (germline): SGHKS, YYEKEE (reference sequence). The CDR3 DNA follows: TGTGCCAGCAGGTCCGGGACAGGCAATTCACCCCTCCACTTT. This codes for CASRSGTGNSPLHF. Looking up the rest from reference TRBV5-5 and TRBJ1-6 gives the full variable domain: DAGVTQSPTHLIKTRGQQVTLRCSPISGHKSVSWYQQVLGQGPQFIFQYYEKEERGRGNFPDRFSARQFPNYSSELNVNALLLGDSALYLCASRSGTGNSPLHFGNGTRLTVT.

The genes are TRBV18 and TRBJ2-1, with 8 bases aligning to TRBD2. CDR3 length: 15 amino acids. The germline V gene encodes CDR1 KGHSH and CDR2 LQKENI. Germline trimming cut 3 bases from V and 4 bases from J; bases unmatched to any gene: 5. CDR3 in amino acids: CASSPERGPYNEQFF. The DNA for the CDR3 is TGTGCCAGCTCACCGGAGCGGGGGCCATACAATGAGCAGTTCTTC.

This clone was recorded once. The V gene is TRBV27, the J gene TRBJ1-3; 7 positions match TRBD1. The germline CDR1 and CDR2 sequences are MNHEY and SMNVEV (reference sequence). This CDR3 is built from 16 residues. J gave up 4 bases and V 4 bases, and 10 bases lay outside the gene matches. CDR3 loop: CASSSRGSSLGNTIYF. The CDR3 nucleotides read TGTGCCAGCAGTTCCAGGGGGAGTAGTTTGGGAAACACCATATATTTT.

This clone was seen only a few times. The chain recombines TRBV5-5 with TRBJ1-4; TRBD1 matches at 11 bases. This CDR3 has 16 residues. In germline, CDR1 is SGHKS, CDR2 YYEKEE (reference sequence). The J segment lost 8 bases and the V segment lost 0 bases, leaving 6 bases of the junction unmatched. In DNA form, the CDR3 reads TGTGCCAGCAGCTTGGGGGACAGGGGGAAAGGAGAAAAACTGTTTTTT. Translation gives CASSLGDRGKGEKLFF.

This clone was recorded once. The chain uses TRBV6-5 and TRBJ1-2; D is uncertain. From germline, CDR1 is MNHEY and CDR2 SVGAGI. The CDR3 runs to 14 residues. The germline V and J ends were trimmed by 3 bases and 7 bases, with 15 bases remaining between them. CDR3 sequence: CASSYKAQAGGYTF. The DNA for the CDR3 is TGTGCCAGCAGTTATAAGGCCCAAGCAGGTGGCTACACCTTC.

The chain recombines TRBV5-1 with TRBJ2-7, with 7 bases aligning to TRBD1. V was pared by 0 bases and J by 4 bases, with 4 bases of the junction left unmatched. CDR1 SGHRS and CDR2 YFSETQ come from the germline V gene. The CDR3 totals 14 residues. CDR3: CASSLEGTVYEQYF. In nucleotides, the CDR3 is TGCGCCAGCAGCTTGGAAGGGACAGTTTACGAGCAGTACTTC.

Comment on this clone: Its ends do not fully match the called genes, so a read error is possible. This chain connects TRBV7-9 to TRBJ2-5, with 11 nucleotides matching TRBD1. The germline gives CDR1 SEHNR, CDR2 FQNEAQ (reference sequence). The CDR3 consists of 17 residues. CDR3 coding DNA: TGTTCCAGCAGCCCTTTTATAACCGGGACAGGGGGTGAGACCCAGTACTTC. Protein product: CSSSPFITGTGGETQYF.

The table lists this clone with a few counts. V gene TRBV6-1 combines with J gene TRBJ2-4, with TRBD2 matching over 12 bases. The trim removed 3 bases at V and 0 bases at J, leaving 6 bases unmatched. CDR3 length: 18 amino acids. Germline CDR1 MNHNS, CDR2 SASEGT. The CDR3 nucleotides read TGTGCCAGCAGTGAGACTAGCGGGGGCCTGATAGCCAAAAACATTCAGTACTTC. The encoded protein is CASSETSGGLIAKNIQYF.

The chain employs TRBV18 and TRBJ1-2, with 9 bases matching TRBD1. CDR3 length equals 16 residues. V trimming: 3 bases; J trimming: 6 bases; junction bases outside the gene matches: 11. CDR1 and CDR2 from the germline V gene are KGHSH and LQKENI. CDR3 nucleotide sequence: TGTGCCAGCTCACCCACAGGGGGCGGCCACGGGGATGGCTACACCTTC. This translates into CASSPTGGGHGDGYTF.

The rearrangement uses TRBV7-2 and TRBJ2-1; 10 positions match TRBD2. The CDR3 spans 15 residues. V lost 4 bases, J lost 5 bases, and 5 bases stayed unmatched. Germline V gene sequence: CDR1 SGHTA, CDR2 FQGNSA. This CDR3 is CASSSLAGVNNEQFF. In nucleotides, the CDR3 is TGTGCCAGCAGCTCCCTAGCGGGAGTTAACAATGAGCAGTTCTTC. The complete variable domain, with remaining parts taken from reference TRBV7-2 and TRBJ2-1, reads GAGVSQSPSNKVTEKGKDVELRCDPISGHTALYWYRQSLGQGLEFLIYFQGNSAPDKSGLPSDRFSAERTGGSVSTLTIQRTQQEDSAVYLCASSSLAGVNNEQFFGPGTRLTVL.

The V gene is TRBV9, the J gene TRBJ1-5; 7 bases line up with TRBD1. CDR1 is SGDLS and CDR2 is YYNGEE in the germline V gene. V gave up 4 bases and J gave up 3 bases; unmatched junction bases: 7. The CDR3 has 15 amino acids. CDR3 region: CASSPDGQANQPQHF. In DNA form, the CDR3 reads TGTGCCAGCAGCCCAGACGGACAGGCCAATCAGCCCCAGCATTTT.